Below are 29 T cell receptor beta chains sequenced from a single sample in a study of graft-versus-host responses after intestinal transplantation. Sequencing was performed with immunoSEQ multiplex PCR; in TCRdb, only in-frame clones are kept and a portion is missing. The sample records tens of thousands of clones, roughly 90% being singletons. Antigens for these TCRs are unknown. Sample: unstimulated CD8+ T cells sorted from spleen or lymph node cells, taken before intestinal transplant. Receptor source: a human donor who received an intestinal transplant.

This chain uses TRBV29-1 with TRBJ2-5; D is possibly TRBD1 (5 bases). Trimming shortened V by 2 bases and J by 5 bases, and 18 bases separated the two germline ends. Per the germline V gene, CDR1 is SQVTM and CDR2 is ANQGSEA. The CDR3 contains 15 residues. CDR3 in DNA: TGCAGCGTTGAATCCTACCTAGGGGTTCGGGAGACCCAGTACTTC. It is translated as CSVESYLGVRETQYF.

The rearrangement joins TRBV15 to TRBJ1-4; TRBD1 might be the D (5 bases). The germline CDR1 and CDR2 sequences are LNHNV and YYDKDF (reference sequence). V lost 0 bases, J lost 2 bases, and 19 bases lay in between. The CDR3 sequence is 19 residues long. The CDR3 coding sequence is TGTGCCACCAGCAGAGATCTCGCGGCAGGGACTTCCACTAATGAAAAACTGTTTTTT. Residues: CATSRDLAAGTSTNEKLFF.

J is TRBJ1-6 and V is TRBV15; 10 bases fit TRBD1. The V segment lost 1 base and the J segment 6 bases; nucleotides outside the gene matches: 12. The CDR3 loop spans 19 amino acids. CDR1 is LNHNV and CDR2 is YYDKDF in the germline V gene (reference sequence). In DNA, the CDR3 is TGTGCCACCAGCAGAGCTCCAAATGCGGGGACAGGGGCTAATTCACCCCTCCACTTT. Residues: CATSRAPNAGTGANSPLHF.

This chain joins TRBV6-1 and TRBJ2-7; the D gene is possibly TRBD2 (6 bases). The CDR3 covers 14 residues. Trimming stripped 4 bases from V and 7 bases from J, with 17 bases between. CDR1 is MNHNS and CDR2 is SASEGT in the germline V gene. The CDR3 nucleotides are TGTGCCAGCAGTGTGTACAATGGGGGGTGGGAGCAGTACTTC. Translation: CASSVYNGGWEQYF.

The chain carries TRBV6-4 and TRBJ2-3; 10 bases are a match to TRBD2. Losses at the gene ends were 5 bases for V and 5 bases for J; bases not matched to a gene: 4. Germline assignment: CDR1 MRHNA and CDR2 SNTAGT. CDR3 length equals 14 residues. As DNA, the CDR3 is TGTGCCAGCAGTAGCGGGAGGGCCGAAGATACGCAGTATTTT. This translates into CASSSGRAEDTQYF.

The gene calls are TRBV29-1 and TRBJ2-1, with 7 bases aligning to TRBD2. The CDR3 extends over 13 amino acids. Germline assignment: CDR1 SQVTM and CDR2 ANQGSEA. Trimming cost V 5 bases and J 1 base; bases outside gene matches: 2. The CDR3: CSVSGMSYNEQFF. The DNA for the CDR3 is TGCAGCGTTAGCGGGATGTCCTACAATGAGCAGTTCTTC.

The chain employs TRBV5-1 and TRBJ2-4, with 9 nucleotides matching TRBD2. Per the germline V gene, CDR1 is SGHRS and CDR2 is YFSETQ. J lost 8 bases, V lost 0 bases, and 6 bases had no gene match. This CDR3 spans 15 amino acids. The CDR3: CASSLGREGRDIQYF. CDR3 bases: TGCGCCAGCAGCTTGGGGCGGGAGGGCCGGGACATTCAGTACTTC.

The chain has TRBV7-6 and TRBJ2-2; D unclear. V was pared by 1 base and J by 3 bases, with 6 bases between. Germline CDR1 is SGHVS and CDR2 is FNYEAQ. The CDR3 sequence is 14 residues long. DNA for the CDR3: TGTGCCAGCAGCTTAGTAGCTGACACCGGGGAGCTGTTTTTT. Encoded protein: CASSLVADTGELFF.

This chain connects TRBV11-2 to TRBJ1-1; unclear D gene. The CDR3 totals 15 residues. Germline values: CDR1 SGHAT, CDR2 FQNNGV. Trimming pared 5 bases from V and 3 bases from J, leaving 16 bases between. CDR3 protein: CASSPQTEHYTEAFF. CDR3 DNA sequence: TGTGCCAGCAGCCCCCAGACTGAACATTACACTGAAGCTTTCTTT.

The V gene is TRBV9, the J gene TRBJ1-5, with D possibly TRBD1 on 5 matching bases. Trimming left V 0 bases short and J 7 bases short, with 8 bases between. Per the germline V gene, CDR1 is SGDLS and CDR2 is YYNGEE. CDR3 length equals 13 residues. The CDR3 sequence: CASSVDGGQPQHF. CDR3 coding DNA: TGTGCCAGCAGCGTAGATGGGGGGCAGCCCCAGCATTTT.

The rearrangement uses TRBV28 and TRBJ2-2; perhaps TRBD2 as D (5 bases). CDR3 length equals 14 residues. V lost 6 bases, J lost 5 bases, and 13 bases lay in between. Germline CDR1 and CDR2: MDHEN and SYDVKM. Written as DNA, the CDR3 is TGTGCCAGCAGGCCCGAGGGATCAACCGGGGAGCTGTTTTTT. It translates to CASRPEGSTGELFF.

V usage is TRBV29-1 and J usage is TRBJ1-2, with 10 positions matching TRBD1. Unmatched junction bases numbered 2, after V lost 1 base and J lost 6 bases. There are 13 residues in the CDR3. Germline-derived CDR1 and CDR2 are SQVTM and ANQGSEA. The CDR3: CSVEGQGANGYTF. In DNA form, the CDR3 reads TGCAGCGTTGAAGGACAGGGGGCAAATGGCTACACCTTC.

The chain has TRBV9 and TRBJ2-1, with 12 bases matching TRBD2. Trimming at V came to 3 bases and at J to 5 bases, leaving 3 bases not matched to a gene. Germline CDR1 and CDR2: SGDLS and YYNGEE. This CDR3 region has 15 residues. The CDR3 reads CASSDLAGGNNEQFF. Here the CDR3 DNA reads TGTGCCAGCAGCGATCTAGCGGGGGGGAACAATGAGCAGTTCTTC.

This clone was seen a single time. The CDR3 loop reads CASSIVGELDGYTF. CDR3 DNA sequence: TGTGCCAGTAGTATAGTTGGTGAGTTGGATGGCTACACCTTC. This chain joins TRBV19 and TRBJ1-2; no clear D. Germline assignment: CDR1 LNHDA and CDR2 SQIVND (reference sequence). Trimming removed 1 base from V and 6 bases from J, with 12 bases in between. This CDR3 is 14 amino acids long.

The J gene is TRBJ2-5, the V gene TRBV27; 8 nucleotides align to TRBD1. The J call is doubtful: the DNA matches TRBJ2-7 better. Germline V gene sequence: CDR1 MNHEY, CDR2 SMNVEV (reference sequence). The CDR3 is 19 amino acids. This CDR3 reads CASSFYEPQQGVNSYEQYF. The CDR3 DNA reads as TGTGCCAGCAGTTTCTACGAGCCCCAACAGGGGGTAAACTCCTACGAGCAGTACTTC.

V usage is TRBV27 and J usage is TRBJ1-5; possible D gene TRBD1, 5 bases. The V and J ends lost 6 bases and 5 bases respectively, with 11 bases between them. The CDR3 runs to 13 residues. Germline assignment: CDR1 MNHEY and CDR2 SMNVEV (reference sequence). The CDR3 is CASSQTVDQPQHF. The CDR3 DNA reads as TGTGCCAGCAGCCAGACAGTTGATCAGCCCCAGCATTTT.

The chain has TRBV6-1 and TRBJ2-3; D may be TRBD2 (7 bases). The V gene lost 5 bases and the J gene lost 4 bases, with 13 bases spanning the gap. Germline V gives CDR1 MNHNS, CDR2 SASEGT. CDR3 length: 14 amino acids. DNA for the CDR3: TGTGCCAGCAGTCGAGGGGGGGAGGCAGATACGCAGTATTTT. Protein product: CASSRGGEADTQYF.

The V gene is TRBV6-6, the J gene TRBJ1-2; TRBD1 aligns across 7 bases. Germline lookup yields CDR1 MNHNY and CDR2 SVGAGI (reference sequence). J lost 3 bases, V lost 3 bases, and 4 bases had no gene match. The CDR3 has 14 residues. CDR3 loop: CASSYPGTDYGYTF. CDR3 DNA: TGTGCCAGCAGTTATCCCGGGACAGACTATGGCTACACCTTC.

The V call is TRBV11-2, the J call TRBJ1-2; D remains ambiguous. V dropped 2 bases and J dropped 8 bases, with 21 bases sitting between them. Germline CDR1 and CDR2: SGHAT and FQNNGV. This CDR3 is 16 amino acids long. CDR3 DNA: TGTGCCAGCAGCTTAAGACCTAAAGAGGGCTCTCCAGGCTACACCTTC. Protein sequence: CASSLRPKEGSPGYTF.

The chain has TRBV29-1 and TRBJ2-7, with a possible D match to TRBD1 (6 bases). The CDR3 is 12 amino acids. CDR1 is SQVTM and CDR2 is ANQGSEA in the germline V gene. Deletions cut 7 bases from V and 5 bases from J, with 15 bases between. CDR3: CSGRRGSDEQYF. The DNA of the CDR3 is TGCAGCGGCCGCAGGGGTTCTGACGAGCAGTACTTC.

The V and J genes are TRBV6-6 and TRBJ2-1; D might be TRBD2 (5 bases). Trimming removed 11 bases at V and 0 bases at J, with 17 bases between. In germline, CDR1 is MNHNY, CDR2 SVGAGI (reference sequence). CDR3 length equals 15 residues. CDR3: CAAHRGRGSYNEQFF. The CDR3, as DNA: TGTGCCGCCCACCGCGGACGGGGCTCCTACAATGAGCAGTTCTTC.

This chain connects TRBV28 to TRBJ2-5; 9 nucleotides agree with TRBD1. J gave up 5 bases and V 5 bases, and 12 bases lay outside the gene matches. CDR3 length: 16 amino acids. Germline loops: CDR1 MDHEN, CDR2 SYDVKM. The CDR3 loop reads CASSIQQGAKRETQYF. The DNA of the CDR3 is TGTGCCAGCAGTATCCAACAGGGGGCTAAAAGGGAGACCCAGTACTTC.

The chain uses TRBV28 and TRBJ2-7; D might be TRBD1 (5 bases). The V gene lost 3 bases and the J gene lost 4 bases, with 13 bases spanning the gap. Per germline, CDR1 MDHEN and CDR2 SYDVKM. This CDR3 comprises 14 residues. CDR3 sequence (DNA): TGTGCCAGCAGTTTGCAGGGAAGGGTTTACGAGCAGTACTTC. Translation gives CASSLQGRVYEQYF.

The genes are TRBV7-8 and TRBJ2-3, with 13 bases aligning to TRBD2. Looked up from germline, CDR1 is SGHVS and CDR2 is FQNEAQ. CDR3 length equals 18 residues. V shed 5 bases, J shed 0 bases, and the junction held 8 bases outside the gene matches. This CDR3 reads CASSEGLAGYASTDTQYF. DNA of the CDR3: TGTGCCAGCAGCGAGGGACTAGCGGGATATGCTAGCACAGATACGCAGTATTTT.

The rearrangement links TRBV6-4 to TRBJ2-1; 10 nucleotides line up with TRBD1. The CDR3 covers 15 residues. J lost 6 bases, V lost 2 bases, and 4 bases had no gene match. In germline, CDR1 is MRHNA, CDR2 SNTAGT. The CDR3 DNA follows: TGTGCCAGCAGTGACGGGACAGGGGCCTCCAATGAGCAGTTCTTC. It codes for CASSDGTGASNEQFF.

Written as DNA, the CDR3 is TGTGCCAGCACCTCAACAGGGGGCGGACACAATGAGCAGTTCTTC. It encodes CASTSTGGGHNEQFF. The gene calls are TRBV6-1 and TRBJ2-1, with 9 positions matching TRBD1. This CDR3 is built from 15 residues. Losses at the gene ends were 7 bases for V and 5 bases for J; bases not matched to a gene: 9. The germline CDR1 and CDR2 sequences are MNHNS and SASEGT.

The chain has TRBV4-1 and TRBJ1-4; TRBD1 is a possible D gene (6 bases). V lost 5 bases, J lost 7 bases, and 14 bases lay in between. This CDR3 has 14 residues. The germline gives CDR1 MGHRA, CDR2 YSYEKL. CDR3 protein: CASSRGGLGEKLFF. The CDR3 DNA sequence: TGCGCCAGCAGCAGAGGGGGTTTGGGTGAAAAACTGTTTTTT.

This chain joins TRBV30 and TRBJ2-2; TRBD1 matches at 7 bases. Germline-derived CDR1 and CDR2 are GTSNPN and SVGIG (reference sequence). The CDR3 length is 15 residues. V shed 4 bases and J 5 bases; nucleotides not matched to a gene: 10. The CDR3 protein is CAWTQGISTTGELFF. The CDR3 DNA reads TGTGCCTGGACACAGGGGATTTCGACTACCGGGGAGCTGTTTTTT.

The J gene is TRBJ1-1, the V gene TRBV10-2; 8 nucleotides match TRBD1. J gave up 0 bases and V 6 bases, and 9 bases lay outside the gene matches. Per the germline V gene, CDR1 is WSHSY and CDR2 is SAAADI. The CDR3 length is 16 residues. CDR3 nucleotides: TGCGCCAGCAGGGGGGGGCAGGGGGCATTGAACACTGAAGCTTTCTTT. This gives the protein CASRGGQGALNTEAFF.